The clone carrying this T cell receptor (beta chain) appeared a single time. This specimen comes from a study of blood T cell repertoires in COVID-19. As for the study in general: Sites across the United States, Italy and Spain contributed samples from acute and convalescent COVID-19.

Germline lookup yields CDR1 MNHEY and CDR2 SMNVEV (reference sequence). V lost 4 bases to trimming and J lost 4 bases; unmatched junction nucleotides: 11. This CDR3 comprises 16 residues. Original analysis: Nucleated cell number was recorded as an estimate derived from reference gene primer amplification. Sequenced by immunoSEQ multiplex PCR; TCRdb stores in-frame clones only, minus some. The V and J calls and the clone size are those of that table, but D and trimming were determined from the DNA. The sample lists roughly 250,000 clones; about 80% were seen once. This clonotype originated in a person aged 70 to 85 with COVID-19, enrolled during active disease. The chain links TRBV27 to TRBJ2-5, with 8 bases that match TRBD2. Sample: peripheral blood. Here the CDR3 DNA reads TGTGCCAGCAGTTCCCGGGGGGGGGAAGGTAGAGAGACCCAGTACTTC. Its translation: CASSSRGGEGRETQYF.